A single sample is the source of the 8 T cell receptor beta chains below, sequenced in a study of blood T cell repertoires in COVID-19. Using immunoSEQ multiplex PCR, the repertoire was profiled, and TCRdb retains in-frame clones only, with some absent. The repertoire holds roughly 140,000 clones, with 80% to 90% as singletons. Sequenced: peripheral blood. The receptors come from a man in his 70s with acute or convalescent COVID-19.

The V and J genes are TRBV10-3 and TRBJ2-7, with 9 nucleotides matching TRBD1. Trimming removed 0 bases from V and 7 bases from J; junction bases left unmatched: 13. This CDR3 is built from 17 residues. Germline assignment: CDR1 ENHRY and CDR2 SYGVKD. CDR3 sequence reads: CAISESGGQGPLGEQYF. The CDR3 DNA follows: TGTGCCATCAGTGAGTCCGGGGGACAGGGACCCTTGGGGGAGCAGTACTTC.

V is TRBV29-1 and J is TRBJ2-1; perhaps TRBD2 as D (6 bases). Deletions cut 3 bases from V and 4 bases from J, with 10 bases between. The germline V gene encodes CDR1 SQVTM and CDR2 ANQGSEA. The CDR3 runs 13 residues. DNA of the CDR3: TGCAGCGTTGACGGGACTTCGTACAATGAGCAGTTCTTC. Protein: CSVDGTSYNEQFF.

V and J are TRBV5-1 and TRBJ2-3; 7 nucleotides line up with TRBD1. CDR3 length: 15 amino acids. Germline CDR1 SGHRS, CDR2 YFSETQ. V gave up 5 bases and J gave up 2 bases; unmatched junction bases: 8. CDR3 protein: CASSEGARYTDTQYF. DNA for the CDR3: TGCGCCAGCAGTGAGGGGGCGCGGTACACAGATACGCAGTATTTT.

This sequence joins TRBV5-4 and TRBJ2-3, with 8 bases aligning to TRBD2. The length of the CDR3 is 15 residues. Germline V gene data show CDR1 as SGHNT and CDR2 as YYREEE (reference sequence). V was pared by 3 bases and J by 0 bases, with 3 bases of the junction left unmatched. This chain's CDR3 is CASSSQRGSTDTQYF. DNA for the CDR3: TGTGCCAGCAGCTCCCAGCGGGGGAGCACAGATACGCAGTATTTT.

This chain joins TRBV7-2 and TRBJ1-1; D perhaps matches TRBD1 (5 bases). The CDR3 covers 12 residues. From germline, CDR1 is SGHTA and CDR2 FQGNSA. V gave up 5 bases and J gave up 10 bases, with 14 bases separating them. CDR3 loop: CASSPLLGGAFF. CDR3 in DNA: TGTGCCAGCAGCCCCCTCCTCGGGGGAGCTTTCTTT.

The chain joins TRBV27 to TRBJ2-7, with TRBD1 as a possible D gene (5 bases). The CDR3 has 14 residues. V was pared by 0 bases and J by 6 bases, with 12 bases between. Looked up from germline, CDR1 is MNHEY and CDR2 is SMNVEV (reference sequence). CDR3 sequence reads: CASSLSARVSEQYF. Written as DNA, the CDR3 is TGTGCCAGCAGTTTATCGGCCAGGGTTAGCGAGCAGTACTTC.

The chain employs TRBV19 and TRBJ2-3; 11 bases agree with TRBD2. CDR1 and CDR2 from the germline V gene are LNHDA and SQIVND (reference sequence). The CDR3 sequence is 17 residues long. The ends lost 1 base at V and 0 bases at J; junction bases unmatched: 3. The CDR3 coding sequence is TGTGCCAGTAGTATAGGACTAGCGGGAAGTAGCACAGATACGCAGTATTTT. Residues: CASSIGLAGSSTDTQYF.

This chain links TRBV9 with TRBJ1-1; D is uncertain. The CDR3 length is 15 residues. Germline V gene data show CDR1 as SGDLS and CDR2 as YYNGEE. Trimming removed 1 base from V and 3 bases from J, with 13 bases in between. Here the CDR3 reads CASSVSGSLHTEAFF. The DNA of the CDR3 is TGTGCCAGCAGCGTATCGGGTTCGTTGCACACTGAAGCTTTCTTT.